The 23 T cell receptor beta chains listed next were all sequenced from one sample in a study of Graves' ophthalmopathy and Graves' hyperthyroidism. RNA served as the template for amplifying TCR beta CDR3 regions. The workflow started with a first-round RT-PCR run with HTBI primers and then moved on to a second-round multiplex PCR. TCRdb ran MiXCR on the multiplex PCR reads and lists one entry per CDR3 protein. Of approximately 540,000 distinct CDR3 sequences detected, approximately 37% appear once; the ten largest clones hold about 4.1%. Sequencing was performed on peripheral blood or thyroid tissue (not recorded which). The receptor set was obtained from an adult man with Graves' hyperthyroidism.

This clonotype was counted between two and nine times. The CDR3 here is CSARLGQGPSDTQYF. The DNA of the CDR3 is TGCAGTGCTAGACTAGGACAGGGGCCGTCAGATACGCAGTATTTT. V gene TRBV20-1 combines with J gene TRBJ2-3; TRBD1 aligns across 9 bases. The trim removed 2 bases at V and 4 bases at J, leaving 7 bases unmatched. The CDR3 spans 15 residues. Germline V gene data show CDR1 as DFQATT and CDR2 as SNEGSKA (reference sequence).

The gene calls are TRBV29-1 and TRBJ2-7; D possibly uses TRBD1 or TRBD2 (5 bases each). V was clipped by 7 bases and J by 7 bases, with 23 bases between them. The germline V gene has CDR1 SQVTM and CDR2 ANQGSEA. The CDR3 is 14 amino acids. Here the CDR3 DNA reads TGCAGCGGAGGGAACCAGGGAGCCTACAATGAGCAGTACTTC. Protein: CSGGNQGAYNEQYF.

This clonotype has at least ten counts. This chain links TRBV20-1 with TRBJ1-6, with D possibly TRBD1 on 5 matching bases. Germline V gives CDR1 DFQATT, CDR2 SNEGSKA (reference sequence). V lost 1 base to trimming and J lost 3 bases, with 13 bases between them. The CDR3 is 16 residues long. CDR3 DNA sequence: TGCAGTGCTAGAGCACAGGACATCAACTATAATTCACCCCTCCACTTT. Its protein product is CSARAQDINYNSPLHF.

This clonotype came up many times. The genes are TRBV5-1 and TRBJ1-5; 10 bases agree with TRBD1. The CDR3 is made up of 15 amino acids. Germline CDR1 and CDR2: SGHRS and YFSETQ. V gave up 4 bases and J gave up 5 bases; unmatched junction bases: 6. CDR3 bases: TGCGCCAGCAGCCCGACGGGGACAGGGGATCAGCCCCAGCATTTT. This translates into CASSPTGTGDQPQHF. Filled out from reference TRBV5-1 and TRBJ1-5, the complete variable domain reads KAGVTQTPRYLIKTRGQQVTLSCSPISGHRSVSWYQQTPGQGLQFLFEYFSETQRNKGNFPGRFSGRQFSNSRSEMNVSTLELGDSALYLCASSPTGTGDQPQHFGDGTRLSIL.

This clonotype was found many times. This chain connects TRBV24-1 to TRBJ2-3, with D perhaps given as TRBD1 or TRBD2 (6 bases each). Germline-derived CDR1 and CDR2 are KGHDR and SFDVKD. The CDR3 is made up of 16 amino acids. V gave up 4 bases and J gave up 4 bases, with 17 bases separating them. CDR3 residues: CATSEGRRGWADTQYF. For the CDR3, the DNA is TGTGCCACCAGTGAGGGTAGGAGGGGGTGGGCAGATACGCAGTATTTT.

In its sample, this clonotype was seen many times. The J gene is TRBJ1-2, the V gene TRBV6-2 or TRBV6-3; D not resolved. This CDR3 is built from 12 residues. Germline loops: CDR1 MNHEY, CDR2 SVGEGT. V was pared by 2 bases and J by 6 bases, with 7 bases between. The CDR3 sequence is CASSYEWDGYTF. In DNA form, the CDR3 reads TGTGCCAGCAGTTACGAGTGGGATGGCTACACCTTC.

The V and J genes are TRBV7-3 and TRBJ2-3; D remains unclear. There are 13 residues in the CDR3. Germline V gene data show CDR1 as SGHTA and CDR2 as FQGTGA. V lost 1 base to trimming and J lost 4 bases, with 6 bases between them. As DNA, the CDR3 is TGTGCCAGCAGCTTAAGTAATGCAGATACGCAGTATTTT. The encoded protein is CASSLSNADTQYF.

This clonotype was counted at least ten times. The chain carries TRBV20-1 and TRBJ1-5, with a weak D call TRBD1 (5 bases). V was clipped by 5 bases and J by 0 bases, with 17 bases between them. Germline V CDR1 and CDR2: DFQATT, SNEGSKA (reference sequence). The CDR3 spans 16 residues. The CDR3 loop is CSASRQRPNSNQPQHF. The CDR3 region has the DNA TGCAGTGCTTCAAGACAGAGACCGAATAGCAATCAGCCCCAGCATTTT.

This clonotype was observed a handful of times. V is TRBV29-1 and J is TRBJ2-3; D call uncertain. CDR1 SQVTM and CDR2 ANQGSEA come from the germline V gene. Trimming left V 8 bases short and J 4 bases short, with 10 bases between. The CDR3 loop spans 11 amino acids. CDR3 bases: TGCAGCACCACAAAGGCAGATACGCAGTATTTT. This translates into CSTTKADTQYF.

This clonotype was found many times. CDR3 loop: CASESGTGSYEQYF. The CDR3 DNA reads TGTGCCAGCGAGTCCGGGACAGGGTCGTACGAGCAGTACTTC. The chain recombines TRBV7-2 with TRBJ2-7; TRBD1 aligns across 9 bases. CDR1 is SGHTA and CDR2 is FQGNSA in the germline V gene. CDR3 length equals 14 residues. V was pared by 8 bases and J by 4 bases, with 9 bases of the junction left unmatched.

CDR3 DNA: TGTGCCACCAGTGACCCTGGACAGGGGCATGCGTTACAAGAGACCCAGTACTTC. Amino acid sequence: CATSDPGQGHALQETQYF. The chain has TRBV24-1 and TRBJ2-5; 9 bases match TRBD1. Germline loops: CDR1 KGHDR, CDR2 SFDVKD. CDR3 size: 18 residues. With V trimmed by 4 bases and J by 2 bases, 13 bases remained unmatched.

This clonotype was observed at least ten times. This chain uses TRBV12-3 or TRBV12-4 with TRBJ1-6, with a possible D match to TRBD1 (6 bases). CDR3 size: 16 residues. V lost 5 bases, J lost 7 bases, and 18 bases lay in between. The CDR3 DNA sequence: TGTGCCAGCAGTCCCACCCCGGGGGCAGGAAATTCACCCCTCCACTTT. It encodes CASSPTPGAGNSPLHF.

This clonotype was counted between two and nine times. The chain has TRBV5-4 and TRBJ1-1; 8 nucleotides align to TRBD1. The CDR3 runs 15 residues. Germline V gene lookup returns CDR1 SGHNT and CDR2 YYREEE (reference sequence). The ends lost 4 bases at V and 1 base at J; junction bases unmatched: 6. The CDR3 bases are TGTGCCAGCAGCCTGGGGGGACAGGCGAACACTGAAGCTTTCTTT. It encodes CASSLGGQANTEAFF.

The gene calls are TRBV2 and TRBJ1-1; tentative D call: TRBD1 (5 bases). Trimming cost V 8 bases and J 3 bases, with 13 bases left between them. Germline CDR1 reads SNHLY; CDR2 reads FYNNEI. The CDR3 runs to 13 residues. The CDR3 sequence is CASSSEGYTEAFF. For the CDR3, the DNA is TGTGCCAGCTCATCCGAGGGGTACACTGAAGCTTTCTTT. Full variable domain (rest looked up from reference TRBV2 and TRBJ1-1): EPEVTQTPSHQVTQMGQEVILRCVPISNHLYFYWYRQILGQKVEFLVSFYNNEISEKSEIFDDQFSVERPDGSNFTLKIRSTKLEDSAMYFCASSSEGYTEAFFGQGTRLTVV.

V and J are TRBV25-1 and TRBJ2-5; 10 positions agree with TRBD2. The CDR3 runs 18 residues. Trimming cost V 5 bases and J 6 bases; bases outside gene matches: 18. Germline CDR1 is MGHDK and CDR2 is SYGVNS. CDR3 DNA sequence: TGTGCCAGCAGTACGGGCTCGGGTGGGACTAGCGAAGCCAAGACCCAGTACTTC. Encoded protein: CASSTGSGGTSEAKTQYF.

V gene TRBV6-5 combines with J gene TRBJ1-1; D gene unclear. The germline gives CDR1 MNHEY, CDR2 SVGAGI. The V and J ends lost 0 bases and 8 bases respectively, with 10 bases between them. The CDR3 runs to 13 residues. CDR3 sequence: CASSYSGREEAFF. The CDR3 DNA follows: TGTGCCAGCAGTTACTCGGGGAGAGAGGAAGCTTTCTTT.

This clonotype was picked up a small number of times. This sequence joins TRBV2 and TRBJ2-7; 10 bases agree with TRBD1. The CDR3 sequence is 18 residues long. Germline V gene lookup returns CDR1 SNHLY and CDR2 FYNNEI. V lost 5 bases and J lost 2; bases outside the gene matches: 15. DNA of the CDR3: TGTGCCAGCAGTATTCCGGGACAGGGGCTGCACATGACCTACGAGCAGTACTTC. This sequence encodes CASSIPGQGLHMTYEQYF.

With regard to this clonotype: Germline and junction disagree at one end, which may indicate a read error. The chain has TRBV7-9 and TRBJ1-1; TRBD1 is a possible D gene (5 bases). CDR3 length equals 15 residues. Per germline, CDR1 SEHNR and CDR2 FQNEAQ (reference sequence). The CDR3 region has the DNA TGTGCCAGCAGCTTAGTTTGGGGGGGAAACAATGAAGCTTTCTTT. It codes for CASSLVWGGNNEAFF.

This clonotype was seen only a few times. The CDR3, as DNA: TGTGCCACCAGCCCCCGCGGGGTGAACACCGGGGAGCTGTTTTTT. Protein product: CATSPRGVNTGELFF. V usage is TRBV15 and J usage is TRBJ2-2; possible D gene TRBD2, 6 bases. The CDR3 contains 15 residues. Trimming removed 5 bases at V and 1 base at J, with 11 bases between. Per germline, CDR1 LNHNV and CDR2 YYDKDF (reference sequence).

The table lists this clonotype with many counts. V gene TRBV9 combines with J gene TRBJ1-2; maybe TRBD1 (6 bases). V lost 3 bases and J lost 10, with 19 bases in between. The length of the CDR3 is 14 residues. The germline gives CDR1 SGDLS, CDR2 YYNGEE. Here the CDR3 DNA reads TGTGCCAGCAGCGCCGGGACATGGAGTTTCGCCTACACCTTC. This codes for CASSAGTWSFAYTF.

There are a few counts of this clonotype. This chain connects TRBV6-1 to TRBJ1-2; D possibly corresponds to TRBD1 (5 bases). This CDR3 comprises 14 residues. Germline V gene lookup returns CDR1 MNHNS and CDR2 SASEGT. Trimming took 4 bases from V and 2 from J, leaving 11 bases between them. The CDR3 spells CASSAETANYGYTF. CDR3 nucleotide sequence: TGTGCCAGCAGTGCGGAGACAGCCAACTATGGCTACACCTTC.

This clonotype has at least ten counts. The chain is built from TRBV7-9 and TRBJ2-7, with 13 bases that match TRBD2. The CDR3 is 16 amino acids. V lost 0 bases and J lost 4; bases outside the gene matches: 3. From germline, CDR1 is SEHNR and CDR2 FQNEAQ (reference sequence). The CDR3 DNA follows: TGTGCCAGCAGCTTAGCGACTAGCGGGAGGTCTTACGAGCAGTACTTC. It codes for CASSLATSGRSYEQYF.

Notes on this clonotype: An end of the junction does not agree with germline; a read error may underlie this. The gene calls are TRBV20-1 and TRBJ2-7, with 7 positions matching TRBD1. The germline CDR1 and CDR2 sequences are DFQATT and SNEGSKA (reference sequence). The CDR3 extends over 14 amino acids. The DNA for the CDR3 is TGCAGTGCCTCCCCCCGGGACAGACTTTACGGGCAGTACTTC. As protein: CSASPRDRLYGQYF.